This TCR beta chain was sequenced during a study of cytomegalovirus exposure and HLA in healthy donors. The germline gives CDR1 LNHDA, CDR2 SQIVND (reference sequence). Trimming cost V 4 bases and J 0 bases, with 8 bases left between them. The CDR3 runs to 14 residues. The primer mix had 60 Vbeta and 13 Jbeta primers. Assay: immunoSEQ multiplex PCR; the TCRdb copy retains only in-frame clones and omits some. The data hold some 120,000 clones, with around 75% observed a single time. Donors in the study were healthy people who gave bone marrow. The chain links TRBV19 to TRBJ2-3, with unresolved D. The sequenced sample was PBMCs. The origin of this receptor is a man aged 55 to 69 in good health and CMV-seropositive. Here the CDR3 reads CASSSQTSTDTQYF. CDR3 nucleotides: TGTGCCAGTAGTAGCCAGACTAGCACAGATACGCAGTATTTT.